The 28 T cell receptor beta chains below were found in one sample sequenced in a study of spatial heterogeneity in lung cancer. A single record per CDR3 protein comes from TCRdb applying MiXCR to the 5' RACE reads. The sample carries fewer than 13,000 distinct CDR3 sequences, about 12% recorded once. For these receptors, no antigen is known. The time point denotes: sample taken at primary tumor resection. General study points: One measure, the expanded intratumoral alpha and beta TCR count, tracked tumor mutation counts.

Sample: lung tumor tissue, taken at surgery. Receptors were obtained from a male donor with early-stage non-small cell lung cancer.

This rearrangement joins TRBV27 to TRBJ2-5; a weak D match, TRBD1 (5 bases). CDR3 length equals 12 residues. The germline V and J ends were trimmed by 8 bases and 7 bases, with 14 bases remaining between them. From germline, CDR1 is MNHEY and CDR2 SMNVEV (reference sequence). CDR3 loop: CASARAMGTQYF. CDR3 sequence (DNA): TGTGCCAGCGCCAGGGCGATGGGGACCCAGTACTTC.

V gene TRBV6-2 or TRBV6-3 combines with J gene TRBJ2-3; TRBD2 might be the D (5 bases). Trimming pared 3 bases from V and 2 bases from J, leaving 9 bases between. Germline values: CDR1 MNHEY, CDR2 SVGEGT. The CDR3 sequence is 14 residues long. This CDR3 reads CASSYPAVTDTQYF. CDR3 in DNA: TGTGCCAGCAGTTATCCAGCGGTCACAGATACGCAGTATTTT.

This clonotype has more than one count but fewer than ten. J is TRBJ2-5 and V is TRBV15, with 8 bases fitting TRBD1. The V and J ends lost 3 bases and 5 bases, in that order; junction bases with no gene match: 2. The CDR3 runs 13 residues. The V gene's germline CDR1 is LNHNV and CDR2 YYDKDF (reference sequence). Here the CDR3 reads CATSSTGGETQYF. DNA of the CDR3: TGTGCCACCAGCAGCACAGGGGGGGAGACCCAGTACTTC.

This clonotype has more than one count but fewer than ten. V and J are TRBV27 and TRBJ2-1, with D perhaps matching TRBD1 (6 bases). The CDR3 sequence is 15 residues long. Trimming took 5 bases from V and 5 from J, leaving 16 bases between them. In germline, CDR1 is MNHEY, CDR2 SMNVEV (reference sequence). As DNA, the CDR3 is TGTGCCAGCAGTCCAGGGGTCCGCCAGGACAATGAGCAGTTCTTC. Protein sequence: CASSPGVRQDNEQFF.

This clonotype was detected a few times. The rearrangement links TRBV10-3 to TRBJ1-2; tentatively, D is TRBD1 (5 bases). This CDR3 region has 12 residues. V was shortened by 7 bases and J by 2 bases, with 8 bases between the two germline ends. Germline assignment: CDR1 ENHRY and CDR2 SYGVKD. CDR3 in amino acids: CAINRDNYGYTF. Written as DNA, the CDR3 is TGTGCCATCAACCGGGACAACTATGGCTACACCTTC.

This clonotype has ten or more counts. The J gene is TRBJ2-1, the V gene TRBV5-1, with a weak D call TRBD1 (6 bases). Trimming cost V 0 bases and J 9 bases, with 16 bases left between them. In germline, CDR1 is SGHRS, CDR2 YFSETQ. This CDR3 is 15 amino acids long. The CDR3 region is CASSLEQGGLSEQFF. The CDR3 DNA sequence: TGCGCCAGCAGCTTGGAACAGGGTGGCCTTTCTGAGCAGTTCTTC.

This clonotype was recorded many times. The chain uses TRBV20-1 and TRBJ2-3; TRBD2 might be the D (5 bases). This CDR3 region has 13 residues. The germline CDR1 and CDR2 sequences are DFQATT and SNEGSKA (reference sequence). The CDR3 bases are TGCAGCCAAGGGCTCGGAGGTACAGATACGCAGTATTTT. Protein product: CSQGLGGTDTQYF.

This clonotype came up many times. The chain combines TRBV12-3 or TRBV12-4 with TRBJ1-2; D gene uncertain. The CDR3 length is 13 residues. V was shortened by 6 bases and J by 3 bases, with 11 bases between the two germline ends. The CDR3, as DNA: TGTGCCAGCAGACCTGGCGGCGACTATGGCTACACCTTC. This sequence encodes CASRPGGDYGYTF.

This clonotype was counted between two and nine times. The genes are TRBV5-1 and TRBJ1-2, with 10 bases aligning to TRBD1. This CDR3 is built from 17 residues. Germline CDR1 and CDR2: SGHRS and YFSETQ. With V trimmed by 0 bases and J by 4 bases, 9 bases remained unmatched. The CDR3 bases are TGCGCCAGCAGCTTGGAGGGATCGACAGGGGGCAGCTATGGCTACACCTTC. Amino acids: CASSLEGSTGGSYGYTF.

This clonotype was detected many times. The gene calls are TRBV3-1 and TRBJ1-1; perhaps TRBD1 as D (5 bases). Germline CDR1 is LGHDT and CDR2 is YNNKEL (reference sequence). Between the trimmed V and J ends, which lost 4 bases and 0 bases, there was a span of 9 bases. The CDR3 covers 14 residues. The CDR3 bases are TGTGCCAGCAGCCCGGGACCGATGAACACTGAAGCTTTCTTT. This codes for CASSPGPMNTEAFF.

The chain has TRBV3-1 and TRBJ1-1; possibly TRBD1 for D (6 bases). V gave up 5 bases and J gave up 5 bases, with 18 bases separating them. The CDR3 is 15 residues long. The germline gives CDR1 LGHDT, CDR2 YNNKEL (reference sequence). Written as DNA, the CDR3 is TGTGCCAGCAGCGGAGGGGGGCTCCTGGGAACTGAAGCTTTCTTT. Translation: CASSGGGLLGTEAFF.

In its sample, this clonotype was seen many times. This chain joins TRBV4-3 and TRBJ2-3; 9 nucleotides agree with TRBD1. The CDR3 runs 18 residues. V was clipped by 1 base and J by 1 base; unmatched bases: 9. Germline loops: CDR1 LGHNA, CDR2 YSLEER. This CDR3 reads CASSQVPPRTGGTDTQYF. For the CDR3, the DNA is TGCGCCAGCAGCCAAGTCCCCCCAAGGACAGGGGGCACAGATACGCAGTATTTT.

This clonotype was counted at least ten times. The chain links TRBV5-4 to TRBJ2-2, with a possible D match to TRBD1 (6 bases). There are 13 residues in the CDR3. Per germline, CDR1 SGHNT and CDR2 YYREEE (reference sequence). V lost 4 bases and J lost 7, with 11 bases in between. DNA of the CDR3: TGTGCCAGCAGCCTACGGACAGACGGGGAGCTGTTTTTT. This gives the protein CASSLRTDGELFF.

The chain is built from TRBV20-1 and TRBJ1-5; D call uncertain. CDR1 DFQATT and CDR2 SNEGSKA come from the germline V gene (reference sequence). The CDR3 has 12 amino acids. The ends were cut back, 6 bases at V and 2 bases at J, with 8 bases in the middle. Written as DNA, the CDR3 is TGCAGTGCAACGAACGGCAATCAGCCCCAGCATTTT. It codes for CSATNGNQPQHF.

This clonotype was detected many times. The chain has TRBV7-2 and TRBJ1-4; D call uncertain. The CDR3 has 13 amino acids. The germline V and J ends were trimmed by 1 base and 5 bases, with 5 bases remaining between them. From germline, CDR1 is SGHTA and CDR2 FQGNSA. In nucleotides, the CDR3 is TGTGCCAGCAGCTTAGGAGGGAATGAAAAACTGTTTTTT. Its protein is CASSLGGNEKLFF.

This chain joins TRBV5-1 and TRBJ2-7; D call uncertain. Germline CDR1 SGHRS, CDR2 YFSETQ. The length of the CDR3 is 13 residues. Between the trimmed V and J ends, which lost 2 bases and 7 bases, there was a span of 13 bases. The DNA of the CDR3 is TGCGCCAGCAGCTTCGGAACCTCTGGAGAGCAGTACTTC. This encodes CASSFGTSGEQYF.

This clonotype has at least ten counts. This rearrangement joins TRBV4-3 to TRBJ1-1, with D tentatively TRBD1 (6 bases). Trimming shortened V by 5 bases and J by 0 bases, and 16 bases separated the two germline ends. This CDR3 is 16 amino acids long. Germline V gives CDR1 LGHNA, CDR2 YSLEER. The CDR3 DNA sequence: TGCGCCAGCAGCAACAATCCGGGACACCTGAACACTGAAGCTTTCTTT. It codes for CASSNNPGHLNTEAFF.

The DNA of the CDR3 is TGCAGTGCTAGAGTGCCTAGCGGGGGTTTATATCGAAAGACCCAGTACTTC. Amino acid sequence: CSARVPSGGLYRKTQYF. The rearrangement uses TRBV20-1 and TRBJ2-5, with 10 bases fitting TRBD2. The ends lost 1 base at V and 6 bases at J; junction bases unmatched: 14. Per germline, CDR1 DFQATT and CDR2 SNEGSKA (reference sequence). The CDR3 length is 17 residues.

This clonotype was recorded a few times. The chain is built from TRBV24-1 and TRBJ2-5, with 10 bases that match TRBD1. The J segment lost 3 bases and the V segment lost 4 bases, leaving 10 bases of the junction unmatched. From germline, CDR1 is KGHDR and CDR2 SFDVKD. The CDR3 spans 17 residues. CDR3 DNA sequence: TGTGCCACCAGTGACCGGGGACAGGGGAAGAATAAAGAGACCCAGTACTTC. It translates to CATSDRGQGKNKETQYF.

This clonotype is medium-sized by share. The genes are TRBV4-1 and TRBJ2-3; 7 bases match TRBD1. CDR1 and CDR2 (germline): MGHRA, YSYEKL. V shed 4 bases, J shed 6 bases, and the junction held 10 bases outside the gene matches. This CDR3 has 15 residues. The CDR3 region has the DNA TGCGCCAGCAGCCGGGGACAGTCCTCGGGCGATACGCAGTATTTT. Translation gives CASSRGQSSGDTQYF.

In this sample, this clonotype turned up many times. The chain has TRBV29-1 and TRBJ2-7, with TRBD1 identical over 7 bases. V gave up 5 bases and J gave up 6 bases; unmatched junction bases: 4. In germline, CDR1 is SQVTM, CDR2 ANQGSEA. The CDR3 contains 11 residues. This CDR3 reads CSVKGAGEQYF. Written as DNA, the CDR3 is TGCAGCGTTAAGGGGGCGGGCGAGCAGTACTTC.

V gene TRBV7-2 combines with J gene TRBJ2-3; unclear D gene. The CDR3 contains 12 residues. Germline assignment: CDR1 SGHTA and CDR2 FQGNSA. V was clipped by 9 bases and J by 2 bases, with 9 bases between them. CDR3 amino acids: CASSLPTDTQYF. The CDR3 DNA sequence: TGTGCCAGTAGCCTCCCCACAGATACGCAGTATTTT.

The chain recombines TRBV6-2 or TRBV6-3 with TRBJ2-1; TRBD1 agrees at 9 bases. V lost 6 bases to trimming and J lost 6 bases; unmatched junction nucleotides: 3. The CDR3 is 13 residues long. Germline assignment: CDR1 MNHEY and CDR2 SVGEGT. The CDR3 here is CASSRQGGNEQFF. In nucleotides, the CDR3 is TGTGCCAGCAGCCGACAGGGGGGCAATGAGCAGTTCTTC.

V is TRBV11-1 and J is TRBJ1-5; D is unclear. Germline V gene lookup returns CDR1 SGHAT and CDR2 FQDESV (reference sequence). The CDR3 is made up of 13 amino acids. Trimming took 3 bases from V and 4 from J, leaving 7 bases between them. The CDR3 protein is CASSFTANQPQHF. CDR3 nucleotide sequence: TGTGCCAGCAGCTTCACAGCAAATCAGCCCCAGCATTTT.

In this sample, this clonotype turned up a few times. The chain carries TRBV7-2 and TRBJ2-7; a weak D match, TRBD1 (5 bases). This CDR3 contains 14 residues. Trimming took off 5 bases at V and 4 bases at J, with 15 bases between the two ends. CDR1 and CDR2 from the germline V gene are SGHTA and FQGNSA. This CDR3 is CASSPQVGRYEQYF. CDR3 DNA sequence: TGTGCCAGCAGCCCCCAGGTGGGGCGGTACGAGCAGTACTTC.

In this sample, this clonotype turned up a few times. The J gene is TRBJ1-4, the V gene TRBV7-6; possible D gene TRBD1, 5 bases. Trimming stripped 3 bases from V and 1 base from J, with 18 bases between. The CDR3 has 18 residues. The V gene's germline CDR1 is SGHVS and CDR2 FNYEAQ. CDR3 sequence: CASSFMRAGAGTNEKLFF. CDR3 DNA: TGTGCCAGCAGCTTCATGCGAGCCGGGGCAGGAACTAATGAAAAACTGTTTTTT.

This chain connects TRBV6-1 to TRBJ2-7; D is perhaps TRBD2 (6 bases). V shed 1 base and J shed 2 bases, with 9 bases lying between them. Germline V gives CDR1 MNHNS, CDR2 SASEGT. CDR3 length equals 14 residues. As DNA, the CDR3 is TGTGCCAGCAGTGAAGTCGGGGGACCCTACGAGCAGTACTTC. Protein: CASSEVGGPYEQYF.

The genes are TRBV7-2 and TRBJ2-3; 11 bases are a match to TRBD2. V shed 5 bases and J 5 bases; nucleotides not matched to a gene: 9. The CDR3 runs 16 residues. Germline CDR1 and CDR2: SGHTA and FQGNSA. DNA of the CDR3: TGTGCCAGCAGCCCAGGTGGGCTAGCGGGGGGAGATACGCAGTATTTT. This translates into CASSPGGLAGGDTQYF.